Here is one TCR beta chain with its context. The data are from a study of blood T cell repertoires in COVID-19. Across the study: Donors in the United States, Italy and Spain gave samples during acute or convalescent COVID-19. From T cells, B-cell-depleted T cells, or PBMCs came the material, which was cDNA or gDNA.

CDR1 and CDR2 from the germline V gene are MNHNY and SVGAGI (reference sequence). V lost 5 bases, J lost 4 bases, and 14 bases lay in between. This CDR3 comprises 14 residues. Per the original data handling: It was from reference gene primer amplification that nucleated cell counts were estimated. TCRdb keeps only in-frame clones here, not all; method: immunoSEQ multiplex PCR. V, J and clone size were drawn from that table, and D and trimming were deduced from the DNA. The data contain a few hundred thousand clones, about 89% of them seen just once; the ten biggest clones take up approximately 7.8%. The sample taken for sequencing was peripheral blood. The clonotype comes from a woman in her fifties or sixties who had recovered from COVID-19. The rearrangement joins TRBV6-6 to TRBJ1-2; a possible D gene is TRBD1 (6 bases). CDR3 sequence: CASSPAQGPYGYTF. In DNA form, the CDR3 reads TGTGCCAGCAGTCCCGCTCAGGGGCCCTATGGCTACACCTTC.